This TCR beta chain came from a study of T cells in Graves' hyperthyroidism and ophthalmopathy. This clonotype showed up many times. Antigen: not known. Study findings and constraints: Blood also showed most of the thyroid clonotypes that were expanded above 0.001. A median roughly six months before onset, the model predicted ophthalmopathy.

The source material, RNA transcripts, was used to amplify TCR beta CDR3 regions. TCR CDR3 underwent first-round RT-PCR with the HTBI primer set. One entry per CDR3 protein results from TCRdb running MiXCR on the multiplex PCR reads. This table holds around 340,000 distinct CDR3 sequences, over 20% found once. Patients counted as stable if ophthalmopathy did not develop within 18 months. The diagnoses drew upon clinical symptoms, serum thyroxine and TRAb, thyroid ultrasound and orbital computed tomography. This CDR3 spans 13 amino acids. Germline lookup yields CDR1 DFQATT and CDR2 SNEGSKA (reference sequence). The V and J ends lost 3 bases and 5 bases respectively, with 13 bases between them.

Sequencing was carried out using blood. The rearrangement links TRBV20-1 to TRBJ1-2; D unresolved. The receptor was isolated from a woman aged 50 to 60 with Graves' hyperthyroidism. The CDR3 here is CSARGSAVYGYTF. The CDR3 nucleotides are TGCAGTGCTAGGGGTTCGGCAGTTTATGGCTACACCTTC.